This TCR beta chain was sequenced for a study of Ad26.COV2.S vaccination and SARS-CoV-2 variants. Indicated treatment: some 20 received Ad26.COV2.S at low or high dose, single or two shots; about 5 received placebo; per-sample allocation not given. Day 63 after the first injection of vaccine or placebo was the sampling time. The CDR3 has 15 residues. V lost 5 bases and J 2 bases, leaving 16 bases between the germline ends. Germline V lookup: CDR1 SEHNR, CDR2 FQNEAQ (reference sequence). Produced via immunoSEQ multiplex PCR; TCRdb's table is partial and in-frame only. In the table there are about 440,000 clones, about 92% of which are singletons.

The specimen comprised peripheral blood, sampled in a trial of Ad26.COV2.S vaccine versus placebo. This rearrangement joins TRBV7-9 to TRBJ2-7; D possibly corresponds to TRBD1 (6 bases). The source of this sequence is a person between 18 and 65 years old who received the Ad26.COV2.S COVID-19 vaccine or a placebo. CDR3 coding DNA: TGTGCCAGCAGCCCTCCCGGGACACCAGCCTACGAGCAGTACTTC. Protein sequence: CASSPPGTPAYEQYF.